This entry concerns a single T cell receptor beta chain. Its antigen remains unidentified. These data originate in a study of T cells expressing NK-cell markers. Study in general: From sorted CD3+CD56+NKG2C+, CD3+CD56+NKG2C- and CD3+CD56-NKG2C+ T cells came the TCR beta repertoires. Study observations and caveats: Expanded NKG2C+ T cell clones had unclear HCMV specificity.

Researchers built TCR beta cDNA using 5'RACE template switching with UMIs. TCRdb re-called the 5' RACE reads; every CDR3 protein appears as one record, without DNA. This sample's table reports fewer than 550,000 distinct CDR3 sequences. The length of the CDR3 is 15 residues. Germline V gene lookup returns CDR1 MNHEY and CDR2 SVGEGT. Material for sequencing was blood T cells: a sorted CD56 or NKG2C T cell subset, CD4+ or CD8+ T cells, or bulk PBMC T cells (not recorded which). V usage is TRBV6-2 or TRBV6-3 and J usage is TRBJ2-5; the TCRdb call, TRBD2, lacks DNA for checking. This TCR came from a woman aged 50 to 60 in good health. The CDR3 region is CASSSPEGLQETQYF.